This T cell receptor beta chain was identified in a study of T-cell reconstitution after alpha-beta-depleted transplantation in children. Study-wide points: Once a year had passed after transplant, T-cell counts and diversity came mostly from newly produced T cells. For some patients, TCRbeta diversity was high at day 60 because of recipient T cells and thymic progenitors that survived. At around two months after transplant, the alpha-beta T cells were reportedly derived from several hundred expanded clones that came from non-depleted graft cells.

This CDR3 contains 15 residues. Germline-derived CDR1 and CDR2 are SGHRS and YFSETQ. With 6 bases clipped from V and 4 bases from J, the junction kept 10 bases outside the gene matches. Unique molecular identifiers were incorporated into the prepared TCRbeta library. TCRdb fed the PCR reads into MiXCR, producing one record per CDR3 protein. The repertoire includes 300,000 to 350,000 distinct CDR3 sequences, about 17% of them detected once, and 35% to 50% sits in the top ten. Of note for this clonotype: Its antigen is as yet unknown.

The material was PBMCs, mostly from graft donor cells, obtained 360 days after TCRalphabeta/CD19-depleted stem cell transplant. This TCR came from a male patient aged 2-15 years who had a stem cell transplant for acute lymphoblastic leukemia, so the T cells may come from the graft donor. The gene calls are TRBV5-1 and TRBJ2-1; 7 bases fit TRBD2. DNA of the CDR3: TGCGCCAGCACCCGAGCGGGATCGCAGTACAATGAGCAGTTCTTC. Protein: CASTRAGSQYNEQFF.